These 10 T cell receptor beta chains originate from one sample sequenced in a study of sequential checkpoint blockade in melanoma. Treatment denoted: randomized to nivolumab then ipilimumab (arm A) or the reverse (arm B). The assay was immunoSEQ multiplex PCR, and TCRdb's table has in-frame clones only and misses some. The top ten clones hold about a quarter of a sample with more than 10,000 clones, 74% of them seen once. Sequencing used CD8+ T cells sorted from blood (inferred from file names), obtained from a patient given nivolumab and ipilimumab in sequence. The receptors come from a human donor with melanoma.

The CDR3 sequence is CASSPPAIGTGAEPQHF. The CDR3 region has the DNA TGCGCCAGCAGCCCGCCTGCGATTGGGACAGGAGCTGAGCCCCAGCATTTT. This chain uses TRBV4-3 with TRBJ1-5; 8 bases are a match to TRBD1. CDR1 and CDR2 from the germline V gene are LGHNA and YSLEER. Trimming took 4 bases from V and 8 from J; bases not matched to a gene: 16. This CDR3 has 17 residues.

By sample share, this clone is medium-sized. The chain is built from TRBV27 and TRBJ1-4; 8 bases are shared with TRBD1. J gave up 8 bases and V 5 bases, and 7 bases lay outside the gene matches. CDR1 and CDR2 from the germline V gene are MNHEY and SMNVEV (reference sequence). CDR3 size: 14 residues. The CDR3 DNA follows: TGTGCCAGCAGTCGAAGGACAGGGAGGGAAAAACTGTTTTTT. The encoded protein is CASSRRTGREKLFF.

This clone has a handful of counts. This chain links TRBV27 with TRBJ2-3, with 9 bases fitting TRBD2. This CDR3 comprises 15 residues. Germline-derived CDR1 and CDR2 are MNHEY and SMNVEV (reference sequence). V lost 5 bases to trimming and J lost 0 bases; unmatched junction nucleotides: 3. In nucleotides, the CDR3 is TGTGCCAGCAGTCGTACTAGCGGGAGCACAGATACGCAGTATTTT. This codes for CASSRTSGSTDTQYF.

The chain is built from TRBV5-6 and TRBJ1-4; D unresolved. Trimming cost V 8 bases and J 0 bases, with 11 bases left between them. Germline CDR1 reads SGHDT; CDR2 reads YYEEEE. The CDR3 loop spans 14 amino acids. The CDR3 protein is CASNDGATNEKLFF. The CDR3 DNA sequence: TGTGCCAGTAACGACGGAGCAACTAATGAAAAACTGTTTTTT.

This rearrangement joins TRBV7-7 to TRBJ2-1, with 8 nucleotides matching TRBD1. The CDR3 runs to 12 residues. Unmatched junction bases numbered 3, after V lost 5 bases and J lost 9 bases. The germline CDR1 and CDR2 sequences are SSHAT and FNYEAQ (reference sequence). The CDR3 protein is CASSPTGGEQFF. CDR3 nucleotides: TGTGCCAGCAGCCCCACAGGGGGTGAGCAGTTCTTC. Combining the CDR3 with reference TRBV7-7 and TRBJ2-1 gives the whole variable domain GAGVSQSPRYKVTKRGQDVTLRCDPISSHATLYWYQQALGQGPEFLTYFNYEAQPDKSGLPSDRFSAERPEGSISTLTIQRTEQRDSAMYRCASSPTGGEQFFGPGTRLTVL.

This sequence joins TRBV5-1 and TRBJ2-2; TRBD2 aligns across 15 bases. This CDR3 has 17 residues. Germline CDR1 is SGHRS and CDR2 is YFSETQ. V lost 2 bases, J lost 5 bases, and 4 bases stayed unmatched. The CDR3 region is CASSFGLAGGPTGELFF. The DNA of the CDR3 is TGCGCCAGCAGCTTCGGACTAGCGGGGGGGCCAACCGGGGAGCTGTTTTTT.

The genes are TRBV5-1 and TRBJ1-2; the match to TRBD1 covers 9 bases. The germline V gene has CDR1 SGHRS and CDR2 YFSETQ. The CDR3 is 15 amino acids. V lost 2 bases to trimming and J lost 14 bases; unmatched junction nucleotides: 16. The CDR3 DNA reads TGCGCCAGCAGCTTAGGGACAGGGAGGAGCTTCGTGGGGACCTTC. As protein: CASSLGTGRSFVGTF.

The rearrangement uses TRBV9 and TRBJ1-2; weak D call: TRBD1 (6 bases). V lost 0 bases, J lost 4 bases, and 10 bases lay in between. Per the germline V gene, CDR1 is SGDLS and CDR2 is YYNGEE. The CDR3 contains 14 residues. The CDR3 spells CASSVGQAPYGYTF. The CDR3 bases are TGTGCCAGCAGCGTAGGACAGGCCCCCTATGGCTACACCTTC.

The chain joins TRBV11-2 to TRBJ1-6, with D maybe TRBD1 (6 bases). The V gene lost 0 bases and the J gene lost 9 bases, with 12 bases spanning the gap. The CDR3 is made up of 15 amino acids. Germline V lookup: CDR1 SGHAT, CDR2 FQNNGV. This CDR3 is CASSLDPGDGSPLHF. For the CDR3, the DNA is TGTGCCAGCAGCTTAGACCCAGGGGACGGTTCACCCCTCCACTTT. Complete variable domain (other parts from reference TRBV11-2 and TRBJ1-6): EAGVAQSPRYKIIEKRQSVAFWCNPISGHATLYWYQQILGQGPKLLIQFQNNGVVDDSQLPKDRFSAERLKGVDSTLKIQPAKLEDSAVYLCASSLDPGDGSPLHFGNGTRLTVT.

This chain joins TRBV19 and TRBJ2-7, with D maybe TRBD2 (6 bases). The CDR3 runs to 14 residues. The germline V gene encodes CDR1 LNHDA and CDR2 SQIVND (reference sequence). Trimming stripped 3 bases from V and 3 bases from J, with 12 bases between. The CDR3 DNA reads as TGTGCCAGTAGTATGGTCGGGGGACTCTACGAGCAGTACTTC. It encodes CASSMVGGLYEQYF.